Each of the 30 T cell receptor beta chains below was sequenced from the same sample in a study of blood T cell repertoires in COVID-19. Using immunoSEQ multiplex PCR, the repertoire was profiled, and TCRdb retains in-frame clones only, with some absent. The sample includes under 40,000 clones, 90% seen only once; the top ten take 35% to 50%. The sequenced sample was peripheral blood. The receptors stem from a man aged 55 to 70 with active or convalescent COVID-19.

This chain uses TRBV28 with TRBJ2-7, with TRBD2 matching over 11 bases. Germline-derived CDR1 and CDR2 are MDHEN and SYDVKM. J gave up 7 bases and V 7 bases, and 12 bases lay outside the gene matches. The CDR3 runs 15 residues. In DNA form, the CDR3 reads TGTGCCAGCACCCCACTAGCGGGAGCCCGTATTGAGCAGTACTTC. Protein sequence: CASTPLAGARIEQYF.

The CDR3 DNA sequence: TGTGCTAGTGGTCCATCTGGGGGACTCAATGAGCAGTTCTTC. Amino acid sequence: CASGPSGGLNEQFF. The rearrangement joins TRBV12-5 to TRBJ2-1, with a weak D call TRBD2 (6 bases). This CDR3 is 14 amino acids long. Germline loops: CDR1 LGHNT, CDR2 FRNRAP. Trimming removed 5 bases from V and 6 bases from J, with 14 bases in between.

V is TRBV16 and J is TRBJ2-1; 8 bases agree with TRBD2. The junction had 3 bases not matched to a gene; V was cut back by 0 bases and J by 5 bases. CDR1 and CDR2 (germline): KGHSY, FQNENV. The CDR3 runs 15 residues. The CDR3 nucleotides read TGTGCCAGCAGCCAATCGTTAGCGGGGAACAATGAGCAGTTCTTC. Translated, it gives CASSQSLAGNNEQFF. Full variable domain (outside the CDR3, taken from reference TRBV16 and TRBJ2-1): GEEVAQTPKHLVRGEGQKAKLYCAPIKGHSYVFWYQQVLKNEFKFLISFQNENVFDETGMPKERFSAKCLPNSPCSLEIQATKLEDSAVYFCASSQSLAGNNEQFFGPGTRLTVL.

V usage is TRBV24-1 and J usage is TRBJ2-5, with a possible D match to TRBD2 (5 bases). This CDR3 has 14 amino acids. Germline V gene data show CDR1 as KGHDR and CDR2 as SFDVKD. Trimming took off 3 bases at V and 5 bases at J, with 12 bases between the two ends. In DNA form, the CDR3 reads TGTGCCACCAGTGATCGTCGGGGTGTTGAGACCCAGTACTTC. It encodes CATSDRRGVETQYF.

The chain combines TRBV11-2 with TRBJ1-5; D is unclear. The germline V gene encodes CDR1 SGHAT and CDR2 FQNNGV. The germline V and J ends were trimmed by 1 base and 7 bases, with 8 bases remaining between them. The CDR3 consists of 13 residues. Here the CDR3 DNA reads TGTGCCAGCAGCTTAGGGGCGGGGCAGCCCCAGCATTTT. The encoded protein is CASSLGAGQPQHF. The full variable domain, with the rest looked up from reference TRBV11-2 and TRBJ1-5, is EAGVAQSPRYKIIEKRQSVAFWCNPISGHATLYWYQQILGQGPKLLIQFQNNGVVDDSQLPKDRFSAERLKGVDSTLKIQPAKLEDSAVYLCASSLGAGQPQHFGDGTRLSIL.

This clone has just a few counts. The V gene is TRBV19, the J gene TRBJ2-5; D ambiguous. Trimming took off 5 bases at V and 2 bases at J, with 9 bases between the two ends. From germline, CDR1 is LNHDA and CDR2 SQIVND (reference sequence). This CDR3 has 13 amino acids. CDR3 residues: CASSPRWQETQYF. As DNA, the CDR3 is TGTGCCAGTAGTCCGAGGTGGCAAGAGACCCAGTACTTC.

The chain uses TRBV20-1 and TRBJ1-4, with a tentative D call TRBD1 (5 bases). This CDR3 has 13 residues. Trimming left V 3 bases short and J 5 bases short, with 10 bases between. Germline V gene lookup returns CDR1 DFQATT and CDR2 SNEGSKA (reference sequence). The CDR3 spells CSASGGGNEKLFF. The CDR3 bases are TGCAGTGCTAGTGGGGGGGGAAATGAAAAACTGTTTTTT.

The CDR3 sequence is CASSFVGGGPYNSPLHF. CDR3 DNA sequence: TGTGCCAGCAGCTTCGTCGGGGGGGGTCCCTATAATTCACCCCTCCACTTT. The chain has TRBV7-2 and TRBJ1-6; D perhaps matches TRBD1 (5 bases). Germline CDR1 and CDR2: SGHTA and FQGNSA. The V and J ends lost 3 bases and 2 bases respectively, with 14 bases between them. This CDR3 comprises 17 residues.

This clone was seen once. The chain employs TRBV14 and TRBJ2-3; 12 bases align to TRBD1. With 4 bases clipped from V and 3 bases from J, the junction kept 5 bases outside the gene matches. CDR3 size: 16 residues. The germline V gene has CDR1 SGHDN and CDR2 FVKESK. Here the CDR3 DNA reads TGTGCCAGCAGCCGGGGACAGGGGGCGCGGACAGATACGCAGTATTTT. Translated: CASSRGQGARTDTQYF.

The chain couples TRBV2 to TRBJ2-5; the D is unclear. This CDR3 has 13 residues. The V gene's germline CDR1 is SNHLY and CDR2 FYNNEI. With 6 bases removed from V and 7 bases from J, the gap between germline ends came to 15 bases. The CDR3 region has the DNA TGTGCCAGCAGGACTGGCCCGGTGGCGACCCAGTACTTC. This translates into CASRTGPVATQYF.

The V call is TRBV5-1, the J call TRBJ1-2; D might be TRBD1 (5 bases). Germline assignment: CDR1 SGHRS and CDR2 YFSETQ. The CDR3 is 11 amino acids. The germline V and J ends were trimmed by 0 bases and 11 bases, with 8 bases remaining between them. The CDR3 region has the DNA TGCGCCAGCAGCTTGGCAGGGAAGTACACCTTC. Translation: CASSLAGKYTF.

V is TRBV2 and J is TRBJ1-1; D gene ambiguous. The CDR3 covers 14 residues. The germline V gene has CDR1 SNHLY and CDR2 FYNNEI. The ends were cut back, 8 bases at V and 1 base at J, with 14 bases in the middle. CDR3 amino acids: CASLFGRSNTEAFF. The CDR3 DNA follows: TGTGCCAGCCTCTTTGGGCGTTCGAACACTGAAGCTTTCTTT. The variable domain in full, with the rest retrieved from reference TRBV2 and TRBJ1-1, is EPEVTQTPSHQVTQMGQEVILRCVPISNHLYFYWYRQILGQKVEFLVSFYNNEISEKSEIFDDQFSVERPDGSNFTLKIRSTKLEDSAMYFCASLFGRSNTEAFFGQGTRLTVV.

The CDR3 DNA reads TGCGCCAGCAGCTTTATTACGGGATCGGACGGGGAGCTGTTTTTT. Translation gives CASSFITGSDGELFF. The genes are TRBV5-1 and TRBJ2-2; perhaps TRBD2 as D (5 bases). This CDR3 is built from 15 residues. Germline lookup yields CDR1 SGHRS and CDR2 YFSETQ. V was shortened by 2 bases and J by 7 bases, with 15 bases between the two germline ends. Supplemented by reference TRBV5-1 and TRBJ2-2, the full variable domain reads KAGVTQTPRYLIKTRGQQVTLSCSPISGHRSVSWYQQTPGQGLQFLFEYFSETQRNKGNFPGRFSGRQFSNSRSEMNVSTLELGDSALYLCASSFITGSDGELFFGEGSRLTVL.

This chain uses TRBV27 with TRBJ1-6, with D perhaps TRBD1 (5 bases). The CDR3 has 13 amino acids. The ends were cut back, 4 bases at V and 11 bases at J, with 12 bases in the middle. CDR1 is MNHEY and CDR2 is SMNVEV in the germline V gene (reference sequence). CDR3 protein: CASSSSRGTPLHF. The CDR3 DNA follows: TGTGCCAGCAGTTCCTCCCGGGGGACACCCCTCCACTTT.

V and J are TRBV4-2 and TRBJ2-1; 12 bases map to TRBD2. Germline-derived CDR1 and CDR2 are LGHNA and YNFKEQ. CDR3 length: 17 residues. The J segment lost 4 bases and the V segment lost 1 base, leaving 5 bases of the junction unmatched. CDR3 nucleotides: TGTGCCAGCAGCCAAGTTTGGACTAGCGGGGATTACAATGAGCAGTTCTTC. It is translated as CASSQVWTSGDYNEQFF.

This sequence joins TRBV11-3 and TRBJ1-2; TRBD1 matches at 9 bases. The CDR3 is 13 residues long. Germline V gene sequence: CDR1 SGHNT, CDR2 YENEEA. With V trimmed by 3 bases and J by 13 bases, 9 bases remained unmatched. As DNA, the CDR3 is TGTGCCAGCAGCTTCCCCCGGGACAGGGTGGCCACCTTC. Translated, it gives CASSFPRDRVATF.

CDR3 region: CASILETARTYNEQFF. The CDR3 bases are TGTGCCAGCATCCTCGAGACAGCGAGAACCTACAATGAGCAGTTCTTC. The chain carries TRBV7-9 and TRBJ2-1; D might be TRBD1 (5 bases). Trimming removed 7 bases at V and 2 bases at J, with 18 bases between. Germline CDR1 reads SEHNR; CDR2 reads FQNEAQ (reference sequence). The CDR3 covers 16 residues.

The V gene is TRBV5-1, the J gene TRBJ2-7, with 8 bases lining up with TRBD2. The trim removed 0 bases at V and 1 base at J, leaving 9 bases unmatched. The CDR3 runs 17 residues. CDR1 and CDR2 (germline): SGHRS, YFSETQ. Here the CDR3 reads CASSLDPGGAGSYEQYF. CDR3 sequence (DNA): TGCGCCAGCAGCTTGGACCCCGGGGGGGCAGGGTCCTACGAGCAGTACTTC.

V and J are TRBV18 and TRBJ1-4; no clear D. Trimming cost V 3 bases and J 1 base, with 9 bases left between them. In germline, CDR1 is KGHSH, CDR2 LQKENI. CDR3 length: 15 residues. CDR3 coding DNA: TGTGCCAGCTCACCTCAGACGGGAACTAATGAAAAACTGTTTTTT. This codes for CASSPQTGTNEKLFF.

The CDR3 is CASSAGRGLLRMDEKLFF. DNA for the CDR3: TGTGCCAGCAGTGCTGGTCGGGGTTTGCTTCGAATGGATGAAAAACTGTTTTTT. V is TRBV2 and J is TRBJ1-4; the D is unclear. Deletions cut 4 bases from V and 6 bases from J, with 24 bases between. CDR1 SNHLY and CDR2 FYNNEI come from the germline V gene. The CDR3 contains 18 residues.

This chain joins TRBV2 and TRBJ1-1, with unresolved D. Germline V gene sequence: CDR1 SNHLY, CDR2 FYNNEI. CDR3 length: 13 amino acids. The ends were cut back, 3 bases at V and 8 bases at J, with 13 bases in the middle. CDR3: CASSEGSEREAFF. As DNA, the CDR3 is TGTGCCAGCAGTGAGGGCAGTGAAAGGGAAGCTTTCTTT. Full variable domain (missing parts from reference TRBV2 and TRBJ1-1): EPEVTQTPSHQVTQMGQEVILRCVPISNHLYFYWYRQILGQKVEFLVSFYNNEISEKSEIFDDQFSVERPDGSNFTLKIRSTKLEDSAMYFCASSEGSEREAFFGQGTRLTVV.

The chain employs TRBV9 and TRBJ2-1; D ambiguous. CDR1 is SGDLS, CDR2 YYNGEE, per germline. With 0 bases removed from V and 1 base from J, the gap between germline ends came to 8 bases. The CDR3 is 15 amino acids. The CDR3 region has the DNA TGTGCCAGCAGCGTAGTCGGAGATTCCTACAATGAGCAGTTCTTC. It translates to CASSVVGDSYNEQFF. Drawing the rest from reference TRBV9 and TRBJ2-1, the complete variable domain is DSGVTQTPKHLITATGQRVTLRCSPRSGDLSVYWYQQSLDQGLQFLIQYYNGEERAKGNILERFSAQQFPDLHSELNLSSLELGDSALYFCASSVVGDSYNEQFFGPGTRLTVL.

This clone appeared a few times. The chain combines TRBV7-3 with TRBJ2-1, with D unresolved. V lost 5 bases and J 4 bases, leaving 9 bases between the germline ends. CDR1 and CDR2 (germline): SGHTA, FQGTGA. The CDR3 is 13 amino acids. CDR3 protein: CASSQTPYNEQFF. In DNA, the CDR3 is TGTGCCAGCAGCCAGACACCTTACAATGAGCAGTTCTTC.

The genes are TRBV13 and TRBJ2-1; 8 positions agree with TRBD2. CDR1 PRHDT and CDR2 FYEKMQ come from the germline V gene (reference sequence). V lost 6 bases to trimming and J lost 9 bases; unmatched junction nucleotides: 13. The CDR3 is 15 residues long. The DNA of the CDR3 is TGTGCCAGCAGACGAGCGGGGGTTAAGCTGGGTGAGCAGTTCTTC. Protein: CASRRAGVKLGEQFF.

The J gene is TRBJ2-7, the V gene TRBV7-9; 9 nucleotides align to TRBD1. The germline gives CDR1 SEHNR, CDR2 FQNEAQ (reference sequence). There are 14 residues in the CDR3. J lost 5 bases, V lost 1 base, and 3 bases had no gene match. CDR3 sequence: CASSLEGQGDEQYF. CDR3 coding DNA: TGTGCCAGCAGCTTAGAGGGACAGGGCGACGAGCAGTACTTC. The full variable domain, rest sourced from reference TRBV7-9 and TRBJ2-7, is DTGVSQNPRHKITKRGQNVTFRCDPISEHNRLYWYRQTLGQGPEFLTYFQNEAQLEKSRLLSDRFSAERPKGSFSTLEIQRTEQGDSAMYLCASSLEGQGDEQYFGPGTRLTVT.

V is TRBV11-2 and J is TRBJ2-2; TRBD1 matches 10 bases. The CDR3 consists of 18 residues. Germline V gives CDR1 SGHAT, CDR2 FQNNGV. Germline trimming cut 4 bases from V and 7 bases from J; bases unmatched to any gene: 15. The CDR3, as DNA: TGTGCCAGCAGCTCGTATTCCCCCAGACAGGGGGCGGTCGGGGAGCTGTTTTTT. Encoded protein: CASSSYSPRQGAVGELFF. Filled out from reference TRBV11-2 and TRBJ2-2, the complete variable domain reads EAGVAQSPRYKIIEKRQSVAFWCNPISGHATLYWYQQILGQGPKLLIQFQNNGVVDDSQLPKDRFSAERLKGVDSTLKIQPAKLEDSAVYLCASSSYSPRQGAVGELFFGEGSRLTVL.

The chain combines TRBV4-1 with TRBJ2-5; D is uncertain. This CDR3 is built from 16 residues. V dropped 0 bases and J dropped 5 bases, with 16 bases sitting between them. The germline CDR1 and CDR2 sequences are MGHRA and YSYEKL. The chain's CDR3 is CASSQDSAEPFETQYF. The CDR3 DNA is TGCGCCAGCAGCCAAGATTCTGCAGAACCCTTTGAGACCCAGTACTTC.

The chain employs TRBV7-9 and TRBJ1-1; tentative D call: TRBD1 (6 bases). Germline-derived CDR1 and CDR2 are SEHNR and FQNEAQ (reference sequence). The CDR3 runs 16 residues. Trimming pared 1 base from V and 1 base from J, leaving 13 bases between. The CDR3, as DNA: TGTGCCAGCAGCTTAGGGGGAGGGGGTGAGAACACTGAAGCTTTCTTT. This gives the protein CASSLGGGGENTEAFF.

This CDR3 reads CASSPGRYEQYF. In DNA, the CDR3 is TGTGCCAGCTCACCAGGGCGCTACGAGCAGTACTTC. The chain joins TRBV18 to TRBJ2-7, with no clear D. V shed 2 bases and J shed 3 bases, with 5 bases lying between them. The CDR3 totals 12 residues. From germline, CDR1 is KGHSH and CDR2 LQKENI.

This chain joins TRBV6-6 and TRBJ1-1; 10 bases map to TRBD1. Germline-derived CDR1 and CDR2 are MNHNY and SVGAGI (reference sequence). This CDR3 has 15 residues. The V and J ends lost 2 bases and 8 bases, in that order; junction bases with no gene match: 8. The DNA of the CDR3 is TGTGCCAGCAGTTACCGGCCGACAGGGGGCACCGAAGCTTTCTTT. Amino acid sequence: CASSYRPTGGTEAFF.